These T cell receptor beta chains were read from a single sample in a study of a mutant IDH1 vaccine in newly diagnosed glioma. Measured with immunoSEQ multiplex PCR; TCRdb has only the in-frame clones, and not every one. The table records fewer than 85,000 clones, around 86% of them present only once. The sequences come from PBMCs, collected from a glioma patient treated with radiotherapy, temozolomide or both. The receptors originated from a man under 40 with glioma. The CDR3 runs from the conserved cysteine through the conserved F or W. Each record gives: V gene, D gene, J gene, clone size, CDR3 protein, CDR3 DNA. The D gene is left open where the match is weak. Clone sizes are given selectively: once, few, many, or a class where the clone is expanded.

TRBV29-1	-	TRBJ1-1	-	CSVEADTEAFF	TGCAGCGTTGAAGCCGACACTGAAGCTTTCTTT
TRBV29-1	-	TRBJ1-4	few	CSVSGGTNEKLFF	TGCAGCGTCAGCGGAGGGACGAATGAAAAACTGTTTTTT
TRBV6-1	-	TRBJ1-5	-	CASSEGRTNNQPQHF	TGTGCCAGCAGTGAAGGCAGGACTAACAATCAGCCCCAGCATTTT
TRBV5-8	-	TRBJ1-4	-	CASSLEGPSNEKLFF	TGTGCCAGCAGCTTAGAGGGCCCCTCTAATGAAAAACTGTTTTTT
TRBV4-2	-	TRBJ1-1	medium-sized	CASSQDTSGPEAFF	TGTGCCAGCAGCCAAGATACGTCTGGGCCTGAAGCTTTCTTT
TRBV7-8	-	TRBJ1-5	-	CASSPNMGDQPQHF	TGTGCCAGCAGCCCGAACATGGGGGATCAGCCCCAGCATTTT
TRBV11-2	-	TRBJ2-5	-	CASSFGFLETQYF	TGTGCCAGCAGCTTCGGGTTCCTGGAGACCCAGTACTTC
TRBV5-1	TRBD2	TRBJ2-4	-	CASSSRGDDIQYF	TGCGCCAGCAGCTCCCGGGGGGATGACATTCAGTACTTC
TRBV6-5	-	TRBJ2-7	once	CASSYLNEQYF	TGTGCCAGCAGTTACCTGAACGAGCAGTACTTC
TRBV6-1	-	TRBJ1-2	-	CASSEEGDTYGYTF	TGTGCCAGCAGTGAAGAGGGGGACACCTATGGCTACACCTTC
TRBV7-2	-	TRBJ1-6	-	CASSMYQGNSPLHF	TGTGCCAGCAGCATGTATCAGGGCAATTCACCCCTCCACTTT
TRBV5-5	-	TRBJ1-2	-	CASSFQGDGYTF	TGTGCCAGCAGCTTTCAAGGGGACGGCTACACCTTC
TRBV18	-	TRBJ2-7	-	CASSPEGSEQYF	TGTGCCAGCTCACCAGAGGGATCCGAGCAGTACTTC
TRBV28	-	TRBJ1-2	-	CASRPYEGDGYTF	TGTGCCAGCAGACCCTACGAGGGGGATGGCTACACCTTC
TRBV5-1	TRBD1	TRBJ1-2	-	CASSLGTGSAGYTF	TGCGCCAGCAGCTTGGGGACAGGGTCGGCGGGCTACACCTTC
TRBV30	TRBD1	TRBJ1-6	-	CASGTDYNSPLHF	TGTGCCTCTGGGACAGACTATAATTCACCCCTCCACTTT
TRBV29-1	TRBD1	TRBJ1-1	-	CSVPRLEATTGTGVMNTEAFF	TGCAGCGTTCCTCGTCTAGAGGCCACTACCGGGACAGGGGTCATGAACACTGAAGCTTTCTTT
TRBV18	-	TRBJ2-2	-	CASSPAAGVNTGELFF	TGTGCCAGCTCACCGGCGGCAGGGGTGAACACCGGGGAGCTGTTTTTT
TRBV6-5	-	TRBJ2-5	-	CASGRREQETQYF	TGTGCCAGCGGACGCAGGGAACAAGAGACCCAGTACTTC
TRBV28	-	TRBJ1-4	-	CASSKTQGEKLFF	TGTGCCAGCAGTAAAACGCAGGGCGAAAAACTGTTTTTT
TRBV27	-	TRBJ1-2	-	CASSPDSAMGLLYGYTF	TGTGCCAGCAGTCCGGACTCCGCGATGGGACTACTCTATGGCTACACCTTC
TRBV6-6	TRBD2	TRBJ2-1	-	CASSWSGGAYNEQFF	TGTGCCAGCAGCTGGAGCGGGGGGGCCTACAATGAGCAGTTCTTC
TRBV5-6	-	TRBJ2-4	-	CASSLQGMDIQYF	TGTGCCAGCAGCTTACAGGGTATGGACATTCAGTACTTC
TRBV27	-	TRBJ1-5	-	CASRQRNSNQPQHF	TGTGCCAGCAGACAGCGTAATAGCAATCAGCCCCAGCATTTT
TRBV29-1	-	TRBJ2-7	-	CSVVPTGTNYEQYF	TGCAGCGTTGTGCCAACCGGGACAAATTACGAGCAGTACTTC
TRBV19	TRBD1	TRBJ2-6	-	CASSIQGAGANVLTF	TGTGCCAGTAGCATACAGGGGGCTGGGGCCAACGTCCTGACTTTC
TRBV25-1	-	TRBJ2-1	once	CASSDGREQFF	TGTGCCAGCAGTGATGGCCGTGAGCAGTTCTTC
TRBV4-1	-	TRBJ2-3	once	CASSHLTDTQYF	TGCGCCAGCAGCCACCTCACAGATACGCAGTATTTT
TRBV6-5	-	TRBJ1-4	-	CASSYSIFGEKLFF	TGTGCCAGCAGTTACTCGATCTTCGGAGAAAAACTGTTTTTT
TRBV6-5	TRBD1	TRBJ1-2	-	CASSQGGQFYGYTF	TGTGCCAGCAGTCAAGGGGGACAGTTCTATGGCTACACCTTC
TRBV18	-	TRBJ1-2	-	CASSPREASYGYTF	TGTGCCAGCTCGCCCCGCGAGGCCAGCTATGGCTACACCTTC
TRBV7-9	TRBD1	TRBJ2-7	once	CASSPSRGNSEQYF	TGTGCCAGCAGCCCCAGCAGGGGGAATTCCGAGCAGTACTTC
TRBV5-6	-	TRBJ1-5	-	CASSPGSNQPQHF	TGTGCCAGCAGCCCTGGCAGCAATCAGCCCCAGCATTTT
TRBV7-9	-	TRBJ1-4	few	CASSLVRLEEKLFF	TGTGCCAGCAGCTTAGTCCGACTGGAGGAAAAACTGTTTTTT
TRBV2	TRBD1	TRBJ1-6	once	CASSVSTGEDSRSPLHF	TGTGCCAGCAGTGTTTCGACAGGGGAGGACTCCAGGTCACCCCTCCACTTT
TRBV27	-	TRBJ1-3	once	CASSPKDSYSGNTIYF	TGTGCCAGCAGTCCGAAGGACAGCTACTCTGGAAACACCATATATTTT